The source of this T cell receptor (beta chain) is a study of T-cell reconstitution after alpha-beta-depleted transplantation in children. The TCRbeta library incorporated unique molecular identifiers. TCRdb re-called the PCR reads with MiXCR, one entry per CDR3 protein. The sample carries 400,000 to 500,000 distinct CDR3 sequences, roughly a tenth recorded once. CDR1 SGHNT and CDR2 YYREEE come from the germline V gene (reference sequence). Germline trimming cut 2 bases from V and 8 bases from J; bases unmatched to any gene: 7. The CDR3 covers 16 residues. The chain recombines TRBV5-4 with TRBJ2-2; 12 bases fit TRBD2. The sequencing here drew on PBMCs from the stem cell graft donor, taken from the stem cell graft. The TCR comes from a human donor who donated a stem cell graft to a child with acute myeloid leukemia. The CDR3 spells CASSFGLAGFRGELFF. CDR3 in DNA: TGTGCCAGCAGCTTCGGACTAGCGGGGTTTCGGGGGGAGCTGTTTTTT.